One sample yielded the 7 T cell receptor beta chains listed below, sequenced in a study of T cells in Graves' hyperthyroidism and ophthalmopathy. RNA transcripts served as the template for amplifying TCR beta CDR3 regions. HTBI primers drove first-round RT-PCR of the TCR CDR3. TCRdb redid the calling of the multiplex PCR reads with MiXCR, one entry per CDR3 protein. The sample comprises under 500,000 distinct CDR3 sequences, around an eighth of which are singletons, and 25% to 30% rests with the top ten. What was sequenced was blood. All receptors derive from a man aged 50 or older with Graves' ophthalmopathy.

This clonotype was counted ten times or more. The chain recombines TRBV9 with TRBJ2-1, with 9 positions matching TRBD2. Germline CDR1 is SGDLS and CDR2 is YYNGEE. V shed 3 bases, J shed 2 bases, and the junction held 6 bases outside the gene matches. The CDR3 has 16 amino acids. The CDR3 nucleotides are TGTGCCAGCAGCGGTGGAGCGGGAGGCCCCTACAATGAGCAGTTCTTC. As protein: CASSGGAGGPYNEQFF.

This clonotype was recorded at least ten times. In DNA form, the CDR3 reads TGTGCCAGCTCACCACCGTTTTCCGCTCTCGGCACTGAAGCTTTCTTT. It encodes CASSPPFSALGTEAFF. The genes are TRBV18 and TRBJ1-1, with unresolved D. This CDR3 is built from 16 residues. Germline values: CDR1 KGHSH, CDR2 LQKENI. V was trimmed by 0 bases and J by 4 bases, leaving 15 bases between them.

In this sample, this clonotype turned up once. The junction shows a germline mismatch at one end, possibly a read error. V is TRBV7-9 and J is TRBJ1-1; D gene uncertain. The CDR3 covers 14 residues. The V gene's germline CDR1 is SEHNR and CDR2 FQNEAQ (reference sequence). The CDR3 bases are TGTCCCAGCAGCTTAACATTCAGTATCCCTGAAGCTTTCTTT. Translated, it gives CPSSLTFSIPEAFF.

This clonotype was observed a handful of times. The V call is TRBV7-8, the J call TRBJ1-1; no clear D. Trimming took 5 bases from V and 1 from J, leaving 14 bases between them. The CDR3 loop spans 15 amino acids. The V gene's germline CDR1 is SGHVS and CDR2 FQNEAQ. CDR3 bases: TGTGCCAGCAGCCGACCGAGAGGGCGGAACACTGAAGCTTTCTTT. This gives the protein CASSRPRGRNTEAFF.

This clonotype appeared many times. The genes are TRBV20-1 and TRBJ2-4; 10 bases line up with TRBD1. Germline loops: CDR1 DFQATT, CDR2 SNEGSKA (reference sequence). Losses at the gene ends were 5 bases for V and 7 bases for J; bases not matched to a gene: 5. CDR3 length: 13 amino acids. The CDR3 bases are TGCAGTGCTGAAGACAGGGGGCAGAACATTCAGTACTTC. It yields the protein CSAEDRGQNIQYF.

The chain links TRBV19 to TRBJ2-1, with TRBD1 as a possible D gene (6 bases). Trimming took 10 bases from V and 2 from J, leaving 12 bases between them. Germline values: CDR1 LNHDA, CDR2 SQIVND (reference sequence). The CDR3 length is 13 residues. This CDR3 is CATNRVTYNEQFF. As DNA, the CDR3 is TGTGCCACAAACAGGGTCACCTACAATGAGCAGTTCTTC.

This clonotype was counted many times. The chain has TRBV12-3 or TRBV12-4 and TRBJ2-1; 7 nucleotides line up with TRBD1. V shed 2 bases, J shed 12 bases, and the junction held 13 bases outside the gene matches. This CDR3 region has 15 residues. The CDR3 region has the DNA TGTGCCAGCAGTTTAAAAGGACAGGCGACTTGGGGGCAGTTCTTC. Protein: CASSLKGQATWGQFF.